Below, 23 T cell receptor beta chains from the same sample are listed, as sequenced in a study of blood T cell repertoires in COVID-19. The repertoire was sequenced with immunoSEQ multiplex PCR; TCRdb's copy has only in-frame clones and lacks some. The data show 90,000 or so clones, roughly 83% seen once. The sample was peripheral blood. Receptor source: a human donor in a cohort sampled during active COVID-19.

The chain has TRBV7-9 and TRBJ2-1, with D possibly TRBD1 on 6 matching bases. Trimming stripped 0 bases from V and 10 bases from J, with 10 bases between. CDR3 length: 13 residues. The germline gives CDR1 SEHNR, CDR2 FQNEAQ (reference sequence). The CDR3 here is CASSLADSGEQFF. CDR3 in DNA: TGTGCCAGCAGCTTAGCGGACAGTGGGGAGCAGTTCTTC. Full variable domain (missing parts from reference TRBV7-9 and TRBJ2-1): DTGVSQNPRHKITKRGQNVTFRCDPISEHNRLYWYRQTLGQGPEFLTYFQNEAQLEKSRLLSDRFSAERPKGSFSTLEIQRTEQGDSAMYLCASSLADSGEQFFGPGTRLTVL.

The gene calls are TRBV5-4 and TRBJ2-6; D is undetermined. The V and J ends lost 4 bases and 0 bases respectively, with 5 bases between them. Germline V CDR1 and CDR2: SGHNT, YYREEE (reference sequence). The CDR3 sequence is 14 residues long. The CDR3 sequence is CASSPYSGANVLTF. CDR3 nucleotide sequence: TGTGCCAGCAGCCCTTACTCTGGGGCCAACGTCCTGACTTTC.

V gene TRBV5-5 combines with J gene TRBJ2-3, with 9 bases matching TRBD2. J lost 5 bases, V lost 3 bases, and 7 bases had no gene match. Germline CDR1 reads SGHKS; CDR2 reads YYEKEE (reference sequence). This CDR3 comprises 15 residues. The CDR3 sequence: CASSSLAGGRDTQYF. DNA of the CDR3: TGTGCCAGCAGCTCCCTGGCGGGAGGGAGAGATACGCAGTATTTT.

The chain uses TRBV27 and TRBJ2-7; a weak D match, TRBD1 (6 bases). Germline values: CDR1 MNHEY, CDR2 SMNVEV (reference sequence). The V end lost 5 bases, the J end lost 6 bases, and 17 bases lay between the germline ends. The CDR3 covers 14 residues. The CDR3 loop is CASSLTGSVGEQYF. The CDR3 bases are TGTGCCAGCAGTCTTACAGGGTCGGTCGGCGAGCAGTACTTC.

This clone has a handful of counts. This sequence joins TRBV19 and TRBJ1-6; 7 bases align to TRBD1. CDR1 LNHDA and CDR2 SQIVND come from the germline V gene (reference sequence). J lost 5 bases, V lost 3 bases, and 7 bases had no gene match. This CDR3 is built from 16 residues. The CDR3 is CASSMEPGQHNSPLHF. In DNA, the CDR3 is TGTGCCAGTAGTATGGAACCGGGACAGCATAATTCACCCCTCCACTTT.

The chain links TRBV7-2 to TRBJ2-4; D is possibly TRBD2 (6 bases). CDR1 and CDR2 from the germline V gene are SGHTA and FQGNSA. The V and J ends lost 4 bases and 1 base respectively, with 8 bases between them. The CDR3 length is 14 residues. CDR3 amino acids: CASSYGGAKNIQYF. CDR3 bases: TGTGCCAGCAGCTACGGGGGTGCCAAAAACATTCAGTACTTC.

This clone was detected only once. This chain connects TRBV6-5 to TRBJ2-7, with 8 nucleotides matching TRBD1. Germline V CDR1 and CDR2: MNHEY, SVGAGI. CDR3 size: 14 residues. With V trimmed by 11 bases and J by 1 base, 10 bases remained unmatched. CDR3 loop: CAGSGQASSYEQYF. The CDR3 DNA follows: TGTGCCGGGTCGGGACAGGCATCTTCCTACGAGCAGTACTTC.

The CDR3 DNA reads TGCGCCAGCAGCTTCAGGGGCCCCGAAGAGACCCAGTACTTC. Amino acid sequence: CASSFRGPEETQYF. The chain combines TRBV5-1 with TRBJ2-5; maybe TRBD1 (6 bases). Germline CDR1 reads SGHRS; CDR2 reads YFSETQ. V was shortened by 2 bases and J by 3 bases, with 11 bases between the two germline ends. The CDR3 is 14 amino acids. The full variable domain, completed using reference TRBV5-1 and TRBJ2-5, is KAGVTQTPRYLIKTRGQQVTLSCSPISGHRSVSWYQQTPGQGLQFLFEYFSETQRNKGNFPGRFSGRQFSNSRSEMNVSTLELGDSALYLCASSFRGPEETQYFGPGTRLLVL.

Here the CDR3 reads CASTEGAPLSYGYTF. DNA of the CDR3: TGTGCCAGCACGGAGGGGGCCCCTCTCAGCTATGGCTACACCTTC. V is TRBV2 and J is TRBJ1-2, with 7 bases fitting TRBD1. The CDR3 extends over 15 amino acids. Germline V gene lookup returns CDR1 SNHLY and CDR2 FYNNEI. Trimming at V came to 7 bases and at J to 4 bases, leaving 12 bases not matched to a gene.

The V call is TRBV30, the J call TRBJ2-7, with 7 nucleotides matching TRBD2. V lost 6 bases to trimming and J lost 2 bases; unmatched junction nucleotides: 10. CDR3 length: 14 residues. In germline, CDR1 is GTSNPN, CDR2 SVGIG (reference sequence). The CDR3 bases are TGTGCCTGCCAACATAGCGGGCCGACCTACGAGCAGTACTTC. Translation: CACQHSGPTYEQYF.

The chain employs TRBV7-3 and TRBJ2-2; TRBD2 aligns across 13 bases. Looked up from germline, CDR1 is SGHTA and CDR2 is FQGTGA. J lost 4 bases, V lost 0 bases, and 2 bases had no gene match. The CDR3 spans 17 residues. In DNA, the CDR3 is TGTGCCAGCAGCTTAACCCGGACTAGCGGGAGCACCGGGGAGCTGTTTTTT. Its protein is CASSLTRTSGSTGELFF.

V gene TRBV4-1 combines with J gene TRBJ2-7; 11 nucleotides line up with TRBD2. Trimming removed 3 bases from V and 3 bases from J; junction bases left unmatched: 4. Germline-derived CDR1 and CDR2 are MGHRA and YSYEKL. This CDR3 spans 15 amino acids. The CDR3 nucleotides read TGCGCCAGCAGCCAGTTAGCGGGAGGGTTCTACGAGCAGTACTTC. Translating gives CASSQLAGGFYEQYF.

The rearrangement joins TRBV28 to TRBJ2-7, with D possibly matching TRBD2 (6 bases). V was trimmed by 7 bases and J by 6 bases, leaving 19 bases between them. The CDR3 has 14 residues. Per germline, CDR1 MDHEN and CDR2 SYDVKM. The CDR3 here is CASTLPGAFVEQYF. The CDR3 DNA reads TGTGCCAGCACTCTACCGGGAGCCTTCGTCGAGCAGTACTTC.

This clone was counted once. This rearrangement joins TRBV11-3 to TRBJ2-1, with TRBD2 matching 9 bases. This CDR3 has 15 residues. The V gene end was trimmed by 4 bases and the J gene end by 4 bases; junction bases not matched to a gene: 5. From germline, CDR1 is SGHNT and CDR2 YENEEA. CDR3 sequence: CASSSPSGAYNEQFF. CDR3 coding DNA: TGTGCCAGCAGCTCCCCTAGCGGGGCTTACAATGAGCAGTTCTTC.

The chain has TRBV29-1 and TRBJ2-1, with 8 bases fitting TRBD2. The germline V gene encodes CDR1 SQVTM and CDR2 ANQGSEA. J was trimmed by 9 bases and V by 4 bases; bases with no gene match: 11. The CDR3 spans 14 residues. CDR3 protein: CSVGAAGVSGEQFF. In DNA, the CDR3 is TGCAGCGTTGGGGCAGCGGGAGTGAGTGGTGAGCAGTTCTTC.

The J gene is TRBJ2-5, the V gene TRBV11-3; D might be TRBD2 (5 bases). CDR1 is SGHNT, CDR2 YENEEA, per germline. The CDR3 is 13 amino acids. With 2 bases removed from V and 5 bases from J, the gap between germline ends came to 9 bases. The CDR3 loop reads CASSLYGEETQYF. In nucleotides, the CDR3 is TGTGCCAGCAGCTTATACGGGGAGGAGACCCAGTACTTC.

V usage is TRBV4-3 and J usage is TRBJ1-2; the D gene is possibly TRBD1 (5 bases). This CDR3 comprises 14 residues. With 0 bases removed from V and 4 bases from J, the gap between germline ends came to 9 bases. The germline V gene encodes CDR1 LGHNA and CDR2 YSLEER. The CDR3 DNA reads TGCGCCAGCAGCCAAGATGTACAGGTCTATGGCTACACCTTC. It encodes CASSQDVQVYGYTF.

The chain uses TRBV21-1 and TRBJ2-4; the table names TRBD2, a call not compared with the DNA. TRBV21-1 counts as a pseudogene. The CDR3 spans 15 residues. DNA of the CDR3: TGTGCCAGCAACCGGGAGGGGGAGCGGGAAAACATTCAGTACTTC. Translation: CASNREGERENIQYF.

The chain joins TRBV4-1 to TRBJ2-5; 9 bases map to TRBD1. With V trimmed by 4 bases and J by 3 bases, 6 bases remained unmatched. The CDR3 runs 15 residues. Per germline, CDR1 MGHRA and CDR2 YSYEKL. In DNA form, the CDR3 reads TGCGCCAGCAGCCGCCCCGGGACAGGGAAAGAGACCCAGTACTTC. This codes for CASSRPGTGKETQYF.

The V gene is TRBV7-8, the J gene TRBJ2-7; TRBD2 agrees at 7 bases. There are 14 residues in the CDR3. Losses at the gene ends were 5 bases for V and 1 base for J; bases not matched to a gene: 5. The germline gives CDR1 SGHVS, CDR2 FQNEAQ. This CDR3 is CASSQSGESYEQYF. The CDR3 region has the DNA TGTGCCAGCAGCCAGAGCGGGGAGTCCTACGAGCAGTACTTC.

J is TRBJ1-4 and V is TRBV6-1, with a possible D match to TRBD1 (5 bases). V was shortened by 0 bases and J by 4 bases, with 15 bases between the two germline ends. Germline CDR1 reads MNHNS; CDR2 reads SASEGT. The CDR3 is made up of 17 amino acids. CDR3 nucleotide sequence: TGTGCCAGCAGTGAAGCGTGGAGTGCCCAGGGTAATGAAAAACTGTTTTTT. The encoded protein is CASSEAWSAQGNEKLFF.

The V and J genes are TRBV6-5 and TRBJ1-1; D gene uncertain. V lost 0 bases and J 1 base, leaving 9 bases between the germline ends. This CDR3 is built from 15 residues. Germline V CDR1 and CDR2: MNHEY, SVGAGI. This CDR3 reads CASSYSSGGNTEAFF. The CDR3 DNA sequence: TGTGCCAGCAGTTACTCGTCTGGCGGGAACACTGAAGCTTTCTTT.

The chain carries TRBV12-5 and TRBJ2-1, with D possibly matching TRBD2 (6 bases). V lost 2 bases, J lost 0 bases, and 11 bases lay in between. Germline-derived CDR1 and CDR2 are LGHNT and FRNRAP. This CDR3 contains 16 residues. For the CDR3, the DNA is TGTGCTAGTGGTTTGTCTAGCGCTACCTCCTACAATGAGCAGTTCTTC. The encoded protein is CASGLSSATSYNEQFF.